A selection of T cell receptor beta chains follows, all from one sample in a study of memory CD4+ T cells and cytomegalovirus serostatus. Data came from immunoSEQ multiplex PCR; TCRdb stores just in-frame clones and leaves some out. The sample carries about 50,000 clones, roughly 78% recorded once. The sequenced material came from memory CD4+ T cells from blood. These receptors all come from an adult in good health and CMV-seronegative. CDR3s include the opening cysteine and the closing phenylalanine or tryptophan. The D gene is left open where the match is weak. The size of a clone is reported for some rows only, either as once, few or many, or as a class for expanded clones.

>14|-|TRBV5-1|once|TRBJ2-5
TGCGCCAGCAGCTTGGGGGACGGCCAAGAGACCCAGTACTTC
CASSLGDGQETQYF
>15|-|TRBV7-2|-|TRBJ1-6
TGTGCCAGCAGCTTAGGGAGCTCCTATAATTCACCCCTCCACTTT
CASSLGSSYNSPLHF
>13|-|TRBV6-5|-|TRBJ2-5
TGTGCCAGCAACAGGGGACTGGGAGAGACCCAGTACTTC
CASNRGLGETQYF
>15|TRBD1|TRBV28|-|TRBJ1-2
TGTGCCAGCAGCCGCCCGGACAGGGGGAACTATGGCTACACCTTC
CASSRPDRGNYGYTF
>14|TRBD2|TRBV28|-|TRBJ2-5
TGTGCCAGCAGTACGAGACTAGCGCAAGAGACCCAGTACTTC
CASSTRLAQETQYF
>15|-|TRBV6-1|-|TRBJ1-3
TGTGCCAGCAGACCCCCCGGGACGGGGGGAAACACCATATATTTT
CASRPPGTGGNTIYF
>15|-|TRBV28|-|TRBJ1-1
TGTGCCACTCGGGGGGCAGGGGCCCCTAACACTGAAGCTTTCTTT
CATRGAGAPNTEAFF
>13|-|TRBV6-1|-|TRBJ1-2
TGTGCCAGCGGTCTCAACTCCGGCTATGGCTACACCTTC
CASGLNSGYGYTF
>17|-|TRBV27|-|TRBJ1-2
TGTGCCAGCAGTTCCCCATCCAAAGGAACAGGGAACTATGGCTACACCTTC
CASSSPSKGTGNYGYTF
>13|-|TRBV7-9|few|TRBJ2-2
TGTGCCAGCAGCTTAGAAGTGGCCGGGGAGCTGTTTTTT
CASSLEVAGELFF
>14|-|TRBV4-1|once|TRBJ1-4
TGCGCCAGCAGCCCGCAACAACAGGGAGAAAAACTGTTTTTT
CASSPQQQGEKLFF
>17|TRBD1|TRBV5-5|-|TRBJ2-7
TGTGCCAGCAGCCTTGGGACAGCGGCAATTACAGTCTACGAGCAGTACTTC
CASSLGTAAITVYEQYF
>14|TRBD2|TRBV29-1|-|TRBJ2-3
TGCAGCGTTGAGGCGGGGGGGCCCTCAGATACGCAGTATTTT
CSVEAGGPSDTQYF
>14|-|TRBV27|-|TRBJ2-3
TGTGCCAGCAGTACCGACCGTCACACAGATACGCAGTATTTT
CASSTDRHTDTQYF
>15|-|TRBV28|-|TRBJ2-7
TGTGCCAGCAGTTCCCAGGGGCCCATCTCCTACGAGCAGTACTTC
CASSSQGPISYEQYF
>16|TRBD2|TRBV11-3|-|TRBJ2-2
TGTGCCAGCAGCTTAGATCTAGCGGGGAACACCGGGGAGCTGTTTTTT
CASSLDLAGNTGELFF
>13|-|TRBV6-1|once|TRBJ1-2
TGTGCCAGCAGTGAAGTACAGGTCTATGGCTACACCTTC
CASSEVQVYGYTF
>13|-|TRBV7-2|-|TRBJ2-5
TGTGCCAGCAGCTCCGTCCAACGAGAGACCCAGTACTTC
CASSSVQRETQYF
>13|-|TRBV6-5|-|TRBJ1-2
TGTGCCAGCAGTTACGGGCTCAGCTATGGCTACACCTTC
CASSYGLSYGYTF
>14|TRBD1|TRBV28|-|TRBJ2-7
TGTGCCAGCAGATTCGGACAGGGAGACTACGAGCAGTACTTC
CASRFGQGDYEQYF